This record looks at one T cell receptor beta chain sequence and its context. There is no known antigen for this receptor. Per-nucleotide qualities are absent, and no much larger clonotype sits a single base away. Each collaborating institution followed its own protocols to collect whole blood in K2EDTA tubes. For TCRbeta analysis, collaborators shipped samples as frozen whole blood, isolated PBMCs, or DNA extracted from either of those sample types. The source of the sample is a study of blood T cell repertoires in COVID-19 (dated by TCRdb to the early 2020s). For context, the study as a whole: Samples from collaborators originated in the United States, Italy and Spain and spanned both the acute and convalescent phases of COVID-19. The material from the prospective study consisted of cDNA or gDNA derived from T cells, B-cell-depleted T cells, or PBMCs. A de-identified subject ID, COVID-19 status, age in years and sex were almost always included in the sample metadata. Deeply sampled blood TCRbeta repertoires from subjects exposed to, actively infected with, or recovered from COVID-19 were included in the dataset. The repertoires were released in a freely available public database meant as a resource for research on the immune response to SARS-CoV-2. HLA class I and class II types, where available, came from metadata supplied by the sample provider rather than from assay-based typing. The samples were drawn from two sources: the first 160 participants of the ongoing ImmuneRACE study, and 950 to 1,500 subjects contributed by 6 global collaborators. Study-level results and caveats: The amount of clinical and demographic metadata varied by source and participant and was provided uncurated.

The immunoSEQ Assay, a bias-controlled multiplex PCR, was used to amplify TCRbeta CDR3 regions from genomic DNA. Per the authors' processing: Within the assay, amplification of reference gene primers was used to estimate how many nucleated cells each sample contained. To quantify the absolute abundance of each unique TCRbeta CDR3 rearrangement, sequence reads were collapsed and filtered. Productive Simpson clonality was computed per sample as the square root of Simpson's diversity index over productive rearrangements. Imported from immuneACCESS, the table was reduced by TCRdb to in-frame sequences with V and J called. These copies leave out some clones; in studies compared against another copy, an unresolved V gene accounts for under half, and the cause of the remainder is not known. Clone size and the V and J calls come from that table; the DNA yielded D and trimming. In this sample the table shows around 180,000 clones, roughly 85% of which occur a single time. In total, the top ten clones hold more than 4.5% of the sample.

The germline V gene (reference sequence) sets CDR1 to LNHDA and CDR2 to SQIVND. Trimming takes 5 bases from V and 4 bases from J, and the germline ends sit 17 bases apart. The CDR3 sequence holds 15 residues, the cysteine and phenylalanine included. Only the CDR3 DNA is retained, 45 bases long and in frame from the first base. The TCR comes from a woman in her twenties or thirties with acute or convalescent COVID-19. Material: peripheral blood. The chain is made from TRBV19 and TRBJ1-1; no D gene can be assigned with confidence. The CDR3: CASSLTILQSTEAFF. The DNA sequence is TGTGCCAGTAGTCTGACAATCTTACAGAGCACTGAAGCTTTCTTT.